The present TCR beta chain was sequenced within a study of T-cell memory formation after mild COVID-19. The trim removed 4 bases at V and 7 bases at J, leaving 5 bases unmatched. From germline, CDR1 is LGHDT and CDR2 YNNKEL (reference sequence). There are 13 residues in the CDR3. TCRdb reprocessed the 5' RACE reads via MiXCR and lists one record per CDR3 protein. The sample includes a few hundred thousand distinct CDR3 sequences, nearly 25% seen only once; the top ten take around 12%. Regarding the study as a whole: Among clones peaking at day 37 in the second wave, SARS-CoV-2 specificity remained unconfirmed.

As regards this clonotype: Antigen: not known.

The sequenced sample was PBMCs or a T cell subset sorted from them (not recorded which). The clonotype comes from an adult woman who had mild COVID-19 (a few samples of this study predate the infection). Cell type and time point are not known. The chain combines TRBV3-1 with TRBJ1-2, with 8 bases fitting TRBD1. The chain's CDR3 is CASSPDRESGYTF. In nucleotides, the CDR3 is TGTGCCAGCAGCCCGGACAGGGAAAGTGGCTACACCTTC. The full variable domain, with the rest looked up from reference TRBV3-1 and TRBJ1-2, is DTAVSQTPKYLVTQMGNDKSIKCEQNLGHDTMYWYKQDSKKFLKIMFSYNNKELIINETVPNRFSPKSPDKAHLNLHINSLELGDSAVYFCASSPDRESGYTFGSGTRLTVV.